These T cell receptor beta chains were read from a single sample in a study of cytomegalovirus exposure and HLA in healthy donors. Data came from immunoSEQ multiplex PCR; TCRdb stores just in-frame clones and leaves some out. The sample includes 160,000 or so clones, roughly 79% of them seen just once. Sequencing input: PBMCs. These TCRs come from a woman aged 18-29 years in good health and CMV-seropositive. CDR3s include the opening cysteine and the closing phenylalanine or tryptophan. The D gene is left open where the match is weak. Clone size is not always given. Where it is, it says once, few, many or a class for expanded clones.

NA	NA	TRBV16	TRBJ2-7	TGTGCCAGCAGCCACGCTGGAGGGGCGCCGCAGGGCTACGAGCAGTACTTC	CASSHAGGAPQGYEQYF
once	NA	TRBV19	TRBJ2-6	TGTGCCAGTAGTCCCTCGGGACACTCCTCTGGGGCCAACGTCCTGACTTTC	CASSPSGHSSGANVLTF
NA	NA	TRBV11-3	TRBJ2-7	TGTGCCAGCAGCTTGGGCAGGGGAGGGGAGCAGTACTTC	CASSLGRGGEQYF
NA	NA	TRBV5-6	TRBJ1-3	TGTGCCAGCAGCCTCGGTTCGGACACCATATATTTT	CASSLGSDTIYF
few	TRBD1	TRBV6-1	TRBJ2-7	TGTGCCAGCAGGACAGGGAGCGTTTACGAGCAGTACTTC	CASRTGSVYEQYF
NA	TRBD1	TRBV18	TRBJ1-2	TGTGCCAGCTCACCACGACAGGGGCTGGGGGGCTACACCTTC	CASSPRQGLGGYTF
NA	NA	TRBV29-1	TRBJ2-2	TGCAGCGTAATACAGGTTCCCGGGGAGCTGTTTTTT	CSVIQVPGELFF
few	NA	TRBV5-1	TRBJ1-1	TGCGCCAGCAGCTTGACAGGGATGGGTGAAGCTTTCTTT	CASSLTGMGEAFF
NA	NA	TRBV30	TRBJ1-4	TGTGCCTGGAGTCCCGGGACAGAAAAACTGTTTTTT	CAWSPGTEKLFF
NA	TRBD2	TRBV30	TRBJ2-1	TGTGCCTGGGGGCAGGGAGGGAATGAGCAGTTCTTC	CAWGQGGNEQFF
NA	NA	TRBV7-6	TRBJ1-6	TGTGCCAGCAGCCAGCGGAGGTATTCACCCCTCCACTTT	CASSQRRYSPLHF
NA	NA	TRBV5-1	TRBJ1-5	TGCGCCAGCAGCTTGGCGGGGGACAATCAGCCCCAGCATTTT	CASSLAGDNQPQHF
NA	TRBD1	TRBV28	TRBJ2-5	TGTGCCAGCAGTCCCAATTGGCGGCGGGGACAGGCTAAAGAGACCCAGTACTTC	CASSPNWRRGQAKETQYF
NA	TRBD1	TRBV7-6	TRBJ1-3	TGTGCCAGCAGCTTCGGGGACAGCTCTGGAAACACCATATATTTT	CASSFGDSSGNTIYF
NA	TRBD1	TRBV6-5	TRBJ1-5	TGTGCCAGCAGCGCGGGACAGGGTAATCAGCCCCAGCATTTT	CASSAGQGNQPQHF
NA	TRBD1	TRBV6-1	TRBJ1-6	TGTGCCAGCAGTGAAGGGACAGGGGCGCCCCTCCACTTT	CASSEGTGAPLHF
NA	NA	TRBV11-2	TRBJ2-7	TGTGCCAGCAGTCGCGACGGGTCCTCGTGGTACGAGCAGTACTTC	CASSRDGSSWYEQYF
few	NA	TRBV5-4	TRBJ1-2	TGTGCCAGCAGCTTGGAATCCCGGGGGGCTGGCTACACCTTC	CASSLESRGAGYTF
once	NA	TRBV2	TRBJ2-3	TGTGCCAGCATGGGGGGGCCGGGCACAGATACGCAGTATTTT	CASMGGPGTDTQYF
NA	NA	TRBV5-1	TRBJ2-1	TGCGCCAGCAGCTTGGCCATTCGAGACAATGAGCAGTTCTTC	CASSLAIRDNEQFF
NA	TRBD2	TRBV28	TRBJ2-5	TGTGCCAGTACTAGCGGGGGGGCCCCTCCAATAGAGACCCAGTACTTC	CASTSGGAPPIETQYF
NA	NA	TRBV30	TRBJ1-5	TGTGCCTGGAGTATGCCCGGTGGTCTTCAGCCCCAGCATTTT	CAWSMPGGLQPQHF
NA	NA	TRBV2	TRBJ1-6	TGTGCCAGCAGTTTGGTAGGGGGAAGCTCCTATAATTCACCCCTCCACTTT	CASSLVGGSSYNSPLHF
NA	TRBD1	TRBV29-1	TRBJ2-7	TGCAGCGTAGGGACAGGGGTTGGCTACGAGCAGTACTTC	CSVGTGVGYEQYF
NA	TRBD2	TRBV7-8	TRBJ2-2	TGTGCCAGCAGCTTCACGACTAGCGGGTGGACCGGGGAGCTGTTTTTT	CASSFTTSGWTGELFF
NA	NA	TRBV2	TRBJ1-5	TGTGCCAGCAGCCCGAGCAGGACTAACAATCAGCCCCAGCATTTT	CASSPSRTNNQPQHF
NA	NA	TRBV7-9	TRBJ2-5	TGTGCCAGCAAACAGACAGAGCCTATGACCCAGTACTTC	CASKQTEPMTQYF
NA	TRBD1	TRBV5-4	TRBJ2-1	TGTGCCAGCAGCCATCCGGGGCAGGGGGTCGCCTACAATGAGCAGTTCTTC	CASSHPGQGVAYNEQFF